Listed below are T cell receptor beta chains from one sample, sequenced in a study of cytomegalovirus exposure and HLA in healthy donors. Measured with immunoSEQ multiplex PCR; TCRdb has only the in-frame clones, and not every one. The sample contains about 280,000 clones, 70% to 90% of which appear only once. Source material: PBMCs. Every receptor here comes from a woman between 18 and 29 years old in good health and CMV-seronegative. Both conserved end residues are part of each CDR3. D genes are given only for firm matches.

CDR3: CASRTELYGYTF; D: .; V: TRBV2; J: TRBJ1-2
CDR3: CATSRGRGANTGELFF; D: .; V: TRBV15; J: TRBJ2-2
CDR3: CASVGTPYNSPLHF; D: .; V: TRBV2; J: TRBJ1-6
CDR3: CASGPGTGVEKLFF; D: TRBD1; V: TRBV12-5; J: TRBJ1-4
CDR3: CASSLQGHSAPIYNEQFF; D: TRBD1; V: TRBV5-1; J: TRBJ2-1
CDR3: CASSETGVGVEAFF; D: TRBD1; V: TRBV7-9; J: TRBJ1-1
CDR3: CASSRGRDSQETQYF; D: TRBD1; V: TRBV19; J: TRBJ2-5
CDR3: CASSQDNEQYF; D: .; V: TRBV4-1; J: TRBJ2-7
CDR3: CAWNRPLTGRGANVLTF; D: .; V: TRBV30; J: TRBJ2-6
CDR3: CASSFSSNYGYTF; D: .; V: TRBV27; J: TRBJ1-2
CDR3: CASSAAAYSVLDLNEQYF; D: .; V: TRBV11-2; J: TRBJ2-7